This is a list of T cell receptor beta chains from one sample in a study of PD-1 and CTLA-4 blockade in melanoma. Only in-frame clones appear in the TCRdb table, and some are missing; sequencing was by immunoSEQ multiplex PCR. The sample lists 34,000 or so clones, about 87% occurring once. Sequenced material: CD8+ T cells from peripheral blood, taken from a patient given anti-PD-1 treatment. The receptors here all came from a human donor with melanoma. The CDR3 runs from the conserved cysteine through the conserved F or W. A D gene is named only where the DNA matches it firmly. Clone size is stated in some rows and not others, as once, few, many or a class when expanded.

TRBV5-1,TRBJ1-5,TRBD1,NA,TGCGCCAGCAGCCCGACAGGGAGCAATCAGCCCCAGCATTTT,CASSPTGSNQPQHF
TRBV2,TRBJ1-4,NA,NA,TGTGCCAGCAGTCAAGGCCCCTCAACTAATGAAAAACTGTTTTTT,CASSQGPSTNEKLFF
TRBV9,TRBJ1-2,TRBD1,NA,TGTGCCAGCAGCGGAGGGGACAGCTCCTATGGCTACACCTTC,CASSGGDSSYGYTF
TRBV4-2,TRBJ1-1,NA,few,TGTGCCAGCAGTCGGGACGGAATGAACACTGAAGCTTTCTTT,CASSRDGMNTEAFF
TRBV6-6,TRBJ2-5,NA,NA,TGTGCCAGCACCAAGCAAGAGACCCAGTACTTC,CASTKQETQYF
TRBV28,TRBJ1-1,NA,NA,TGTGCCAGCAGTTTTGGTAGGTCCTTGGGGACTGAAGCTTTCTTT,CASSFGRSLGTEAFF
TRBV24-1,TRBJ2-7,NA,once,TGTGCCACCAGTGACTCCTACGAGCAGTACTTC,CATSDSYEQYF
TRBV4-1,TRBJ2-5,TRBD1,NA,TGCGCCAGCAGCCATAATTACAGGGGAGAGACCCAGTACTTC,CASSHNYRGETQYF
TRBV6-5,TRBJ1-1,NA,NA,TGTGCCAGCAGCCCGGGACACAGTAAGGGCACTGAAGCTTTCTTT,CASSPGHSKGTEAFF
TRBV9,TRBJ1-1,TRBD1,NA,TGTGCCAGCAGCCCCACGGACAGGGGGTTGAACACTGAAGCTTTCTTT,CASSPTDRGLNTEAFF
TRBV7-9,TRBJ2-7,TRBD1,NA,TGTGCCAGCAGCACGACAGGGGCCTCCTACGAGCAGTACTTC,CASSTTGASYEQYF
TRBV4-3,TRBJ1-2,NA,NA,TGCGCCAGCAGCCAAGACCTCCTGGGCAGGGTCTATGGCTACACCTTC,CASSQDLLGRVYGYTF
TRBV7-9,TRBJ2-7,TRBD1,NA,TGTGCCAGCAGTCCAGGGGGGACAGGGACCTACGAGCAGTACTTC,CASSPGGTGTYEQYF
TRBV7-6,TRBJ2-7,NA,once,TGTGCCAGCAGCCTAAGGTCCCAAGGGACTGAGCAGTACTTC,CASSLRSQGTEQYF
TRBV6-1,TRBJ1-2,NA,NA,TGTGCCAGCAGTGAATGGGACTCCAACTATGGCTACACCTTC,CASSEWDSNYGYTF
TRBV19,TRBJ2-1,NA,NA,TGTGCCAGTAGTAGTGGGAATGAGCAGTTCTTC,CASSSGNEQFF
TRBV9,TRBJ2-2,NA,NA,TGTGCCAGCAGCGGGGAAGGGGAGCTGTTTTTT,CASSGEGELFF
TRBV2,TRBJ1-5,NA,once,TGTGCCAGCGGCAACGGACGGCAATCACCGCTCCAGCATTTT,CASGNGRQSPLQHF
TRBV30,TRBJ2-1,TRBD1,NA,TGTGCCTGGAGTGTAGGGACAGGGGGCCGCAATGAGCAGTTCTTC,CAWSVGTGGRNEQFF
TRBV28,TRBJ2-5,TRBD1,NA,TGTGCCAGCAGTTCACCCCCAGACAGGGGAGGAGAGACCCAGTACTTC,CASSSPPDRGGETQYF
TRBV24-1,TRBJ2-7,TRBD2,NA,TGTGCCACCAGTGATTCACAGCGGGGGACCTACGAGCAGTACTTC,CATSDSQRGTYEQYF
TRBV15,TRBJ1-1,TRBD1,NA,TGTGCCACCAGCAGAGATCGGACAGGGGACACTGAAGCTTTCTTT,CATSRDRTGDTEAFF
TRBV19,TRBJ2-7,TRBD1,NA,TGTGCCAGTAAAGTCGGGACAGGTTCCTACGAGCAGTACTTC,CASKVGTGSYEQYF
TRBV14,TRBJ2-2,NA,NA,TGTGCCAGCAGCCAACAAGGAATCACCGGGGAGCTGTTTTTT,CASSQQGITGELFF
TRBV11-2,TRBJ1-5,NA,NA,TGTGCCAGCAGCCTAGGGAGGGGTGTCCAGCATTTT,CASSLGRGVQHF
TRBV6-2/TRBV6-3,TRBJ1-5,NA,NA,TGTGCCAGCAGACCTGACCGGGACACTAATCAGCCCCAGCATTTT,CASRPDRDTNQPQHF
TRBV13,TRBJ1-1,NA,NA,TGTGCCAGCAGCCCGGGACACTCGAACACTGAAGCTTTCTTT,CASSPGHSNTEAFF
TRBV3-1/TRBV3-2,TRBJ1-3,NA,NA,TGTGCCAGCAGCCTCGGCCGCTACTCTGGAAACACCATATATTTT,CASSLGRYSGNTIYF
TRBV28,TRBJ1-1,NA,NA,TGTGCCAGCAGTTTCGGGACTCCCCGGTTGGAAGCTTTCTTT,CASSFGTPRLEAFF
TRBV2,TRBJ1-1,NA,NA,TGTGCCAGCAGTGCGGGGAACATGAACACTGAAGCTTTCTTT,CASSAGNMNTEAFF
TRBV6-5,TRBJ2-7,NA,NA,TGTGCCAGCGGAGACAGGAATTACTACGAGCAGTACTTC,CASGDRNYYEQYF
TRBV7-9,TRBJ2-1,TRBD2,NA,TGTGCCAGCAGCTTTTCGGGGGGGCTTAACAATGAGCAGTTCTTC,CASSFSGGLNNEQFF
TRBV29-1,TRBJ2-7,TRBD1,NA,TGCAGCGTTCCGGGACAGGGGATCTACGAGCAGTACTTC,CSVPGQGIYEQYF
TRBV7-8,TRBJ2-7,TRBD1,once,TGTGCCAGCAGCTTAGGAGGGACAGTCTCCTACGAGCAGTACTTC,CASSLGGTVSYEQYF
TRBV7-2,TRBJ2-1,TRBD2,NA,TGTGCCAGCAGCTACCTGACTAGCGGGCTGAACTCCTACAATGAGCAGTTCTTC,CASSYLTSGLNSYNEQFF
TRBV2,TRBJ2-4,NA,NA,TGTGCCAGCAGAGGGCCCCAAGAGCAAATCCTAGCCAAAAACATTCAGTACTTC,CASRGPQEQILAKNIQYF
TRBV15,TRBJ1-5,NA,once,TGTGCCACCTCAGGAGTGGACGAACCCCAGCATTTT,CATSGVDEPQHF
TRBV24-1,TRBJ2-3,NA,NA,TGTGCCACCAGTGATTTAGTGGGGACCGATACGCAGTATTTT,CATSDLVGTDTQYF
TRBV2,TRBJ1-1,TRBD1,NA,TGTGCCAGCAGCGCCGACAGGGGCTTGGCTGAAGCTTTCTTT,CASSADRGLAEAFF
TRBV12-3/TRBV12-4,TRBJ1-1,NA,NA,TGTGCCAGCAGGGGGGGGGACCTGACAGCTTTCTTT,CASRGGDLTAFF
TRBV7-9,TRBJ2-7,NA,NA,TGTGCCAGCAGCTCAAACTACGAGCAGTACTTC,CASSSNYEQYF
TRBV2,TRBJ2-7,TRBD1,NA,TGTGCCAGCACCCGATGGCAGGGGGCTTACGAGCAGTACTTC,CASTRWQGAYEQYF
TRBV7-6,TRBJ2-2,NA,NA,TGTGCCAGCAGTTCCGGGCCGAACACCGGGGAGCTGTTTTTT,CASSSGPNTGELFF
TRBV7-2,TRBJ1-1,TRBD1,NA,TGTGCCAGCAGCTTAGACGGTGGGTACAGGGGGCCCACTGAAGCTTTCTTT,CASSLDGGYRGPTEAFF
TRBV7-9,TRBJ1-1,NA,NA,TGTGCCAGTCTAGGGGGGAGTAGCACTGAAGCTTTCTTT,CASLGGSSTEAFF
TRBV7-9,TRBJ1-1,NA,once,TGTGCCAGCAGCTACACAGGGTTAGGCACTGAAGCTTTCTTT,CASSYTGLGTEAFF
TRBV15,TRBJ1-2,NA,NA,TGTGCCACCAGCAGAGGGGAGGCTACTAACTATGGCTACACCTTC,CATSRGEATNYGYTF
TRBV10-3,TRBJ2-3,NA,NA,TGTGCCATCAGCGACCAGGGGGGGGGCACAGATACGCAGTATTTT,CAISDQGGGTDTQYF
TRBV7-9,TRBJ1-1,NA,NA,TGTGCCAGCAGGCTTTCTGGGGGGTTGACTGAAGCTTTCTTT,CASRLSGGLTEAFF
TRBV28,TRBJ1-5,NA,once,TGTGCCAGCAGTCCCGGAGCCAACAATCAGCCCCAGCATTTT,CASSPGANNQPQHF
TRBV9,TRBJ2-1,TRBD2,NA,TGTGCTAGCGGGGGAGGAAATGAGCAGTTCTTC,CASGGGNEQFF
TRBV6-6,TRBJ2-7,NA,NA,TGTGCCAGCCTGGGGGGACCCTACGAGCAGTACTTC,CASLGGPYEQYF
TRBV6-5,TRBJ2-5,TRBD2,NA,TGTGCCAGCAGGACTAGCGGTCAAGAGACCCAGTACTTC,CASRTSGQETQYF
TRBV5-6,TRBJ2-7,NA,once,TGTGCCAGCAGCTTGGGACAGGCCGCGGAGCAGTACTTC,CASSLGQAAEQYF